This TCR beta chain was retrieved from a study of identical twins. TCRdb re-called the 5' RACE reads through MiXCR, storing one row per CDR3 protein. The data contain under 900,000 distinct CDR3 sequences, over 9% of them singletons. This clonotype was recorded many times. The V and J ends lost 3 bases and 2 bases respectively, with 5 bases between them. This CDR3 is built from 12 residues. Another study also made use of these data, one on yellow fever vaccine responses in identical twins.

The chain employs TRBV12-3 or TRBV12-4 and TRBJ2-7; no reliable D call. The sample taken for sequencing was PBMCs. The TCR was taken from a woman between 18 and 29 years old in good health. The CDR3 DNA reads as TGTGCCAGCAGTTTTAGGACCTACGAGCAGTACTTC. Its translation: CASSFRTYEQYF.